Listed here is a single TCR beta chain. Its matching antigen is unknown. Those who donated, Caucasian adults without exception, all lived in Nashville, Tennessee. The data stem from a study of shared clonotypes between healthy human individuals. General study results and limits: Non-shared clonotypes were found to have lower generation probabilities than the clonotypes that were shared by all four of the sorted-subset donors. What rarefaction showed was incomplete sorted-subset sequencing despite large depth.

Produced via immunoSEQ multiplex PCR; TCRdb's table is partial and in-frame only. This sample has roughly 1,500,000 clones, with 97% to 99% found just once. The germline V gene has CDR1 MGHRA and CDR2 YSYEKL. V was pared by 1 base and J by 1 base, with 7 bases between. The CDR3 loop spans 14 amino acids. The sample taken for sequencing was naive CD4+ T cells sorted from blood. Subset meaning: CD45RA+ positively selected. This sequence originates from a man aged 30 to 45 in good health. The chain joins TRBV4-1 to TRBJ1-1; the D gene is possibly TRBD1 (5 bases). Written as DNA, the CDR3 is TGCGCCAGCAGCCAAGGGACACAGAACACTGAAGCTTTCTTT. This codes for CASSQGTQNTEAFF.